Listed below are T cell receptor beta chains from one sample, sequenced in a study of Graves' ophthalmopathy and Graves' hyperthyroidism. TCRdb called the multiplex PCR reads again in MiXCR, with one record for every CDR3 protein. The sample records 600,000 to 650,000 distinct CDR3 sequences, approximately 21% being singletons. The sample taken for sequencing was peripheral blood. The receptor source for this set is a woman younger than 35 with stable Graves' hyperthyroidism. Some clones in this sample may be carry-over from other donors' samples. CDR3s include the opening cysteine and the closing phenylalanine or tryptophan. Fields, in order: CDR3 protein, CDR3 DNA, J gene, V gene, D gene, clone size. D genes are given only for firm matches. Only part of the rows carry a size: once, few, many, or a class if the clone is expanded.

CDR3aa: CASSLAGGLVNTEAFF
CDR3nt: TGTGCCAGCAGCTTAGCGGGGGGCCTGGTGAACACTGAAGCTTTCTTT
j_gene: TRBJ1-1
v_gene: TRBV7-9
d_gene: NA
abundance: few

CDR3aa: CASSQDLTGGWTEAFF
CDR3nt: TGCGCCAGCAGCCAAGATCTGACAGGGGGTTGGACTGAAGCTTTCTTT
j_gene: TRBJ1-1
v_gene: TRBV4-3
d_gene: TRBD1
abundance: NA

CDR3aa: CSARWAANTEAFF
CDR3nt: TGCAGTGCTAGATGGGCGGCGAACACTGAAGCTTTCTTT
j_gene: TRBJ1-1
v_gene: TRBV20-1
d_gene: NA
abundance: many

CDR3aa: CASSYPVWRTGSNQPQHF
CDR3nt: TGTGCCAGCAGTTACCCGGTCTGGAGGACAGGATCTAATCAGCCCCAGCATTTT
j_gene: TRBJ1-5
v_gene: TRBV6-2/TRBV6-3
d_gene: TRBD1
abundance: few

CDR3aa: CASSFQGGGSYEQYF
CDR3nt: TGTGCCAGCAGCTTCCAGGGGGGAGGAAGCTACGAGCAGTACTTC
j_gene: TRBJ2-7
v_gene: TRBV7-2
d_gene: NA
abundance: many

CDR3aa: CASVGARQGGSFDNSPLHF
CDR3nt: TGTGCCAGCGTGGGGGCGAGACAGGGAGGCTCCTTCGATAATTCACCCCTCCACTTT
j_gene: TRBJ1-6
v_gene: TRBV12-3/TRBV12-4
d_gene: TRBD1
abundance: many

CDR3aa: CATSDPGTGNTGELFF
CDR3nt: TGTGCCACCAGTGACCCTGGGACAGGGAACACCGGGGAGCTGTTTTTT
j_gene: TRBJ2-2
v_gene: TRBV24-1
d_gene: TRBD1
abundance: many

CDR3aa: CASSLGFGAGGEETQYF
CDR3nt: TGTGCCAGCAGCTTGGGGTTTGGGGCGGGAGGCGAGGAGACCCAGTACTTC
j_gene: TRBJ2-5
v_gene: TRBV5-4
d_gene: TRBD2
abundance: NA

CDR3aa: CASGLQAGGLQETQYF
CDR3nt: TGTGCCAGCGGTCTCCAGGCGGGGGGGCTCCAAGAGACCCAGTACTTC
j_gene: TRBJ2-5
v_gene: TRBV28
d_gene: TRBD2
abundance: many

CDR3aa: CASSLAWLEDEQYF
CDR3nt: TGCGCCAGCAGCTTGGCGTGGTTGGAGGACGAGCAGTACTTC
j_gene: TRBJ2-7
v_gene: TRBV5-1
d_gene: NA
abundance: NA

CDR3aa: CASSLSFPRDRGVMGTEAFF
CDR3nt: TGTGCCAGCAGTTTATCCTTCCCCCGGGACAGGGGTGTTATGGGGACTGAAGCTTTCTTT
j_gene: TRBJ1-1
v_gene: TRBV27
d_gene: TRBD1
abundance: NA

CDR3aa: CASSLPRLDRGWSYEQYF
CDR3nt: TGCGCCAGCAGCTTGCCGCGCCTTGACAGGGGTTGGTCCTACGAGCAGTACTTC
j_gene: TRBJ2-7
v_gene: TRBV5-1
d_gene: TRBD1
abundance: NA

CDR3aa: CASSPGVPGANVLTF
CDR3nt: TGTGCCAGCTCACCAGGGGTCCCCGGGGCCAACGTCCTGACTTTC
j_gene: TRBJ2-6
v_gene: TRBV18
d_gene: NA
abundance: NA

CDR3aa: CAISEGTSGKSKNIQYF
CDR3nt: TGTGCCATCAGTGAGGGGACTAGCGGGAAGTCCAAAAACATTCAGTACTTC
j_gene: TRBJ2-4
v_gene: TRBV10-3
d_gene: TRBD2
abundance: few

CDR3aa: CASSFERGPYQETQYF
CDR3nt: TGTGCCAGCAGTTTTGAGCGGGGCCCCTACCAAGAGACCCAGTACTTC
j_gene: TRBJ2-5
v_gene: TRBV12-3/TRBV12-4
d_gene: TRBD2
abundance: NA

CDR3aa: CASSVRAWSSYEQYF
CDR3nt: TGTGCCAGCAGCGTCCGGGCCTGGAGCTCCTACGAGCAGTACTTC
j_gene: TRBJ2-7
v_gene: TRBV7-2
d_gene: NA
abundance: few

CDR3aa: CASSLGGTIYEQYF
CDR3nt: TGTGCCAGCAGCCTAGGGGGGACGATATACGAGCAGTACTTC
j_gene: TRBJ2-7
v_gene: TRBV28
d_gene: NA
abundance: few

CDR3aa: CAWQTASGANVLTF
CDR3nt: TGTGCCTGGCAAACAGCCTCTGGGGCCAACGTCCTGACTTTC
j_gene: TRBJ2-6
v_gene: TRBV30
d_gene: NA
abundance: NA

CDR3aa: CASSLGRARGGYGYTF
CDR3nt: TGTGCCAGCAGCCTCGGGAGGGCGCGCGGGGGTTACGGCTACACCTTC
j_gene: TRBJ1-2
v_gene: TRBV14
d_gene: NA
abundance: NA

CDR3aa: CSAYPSGSPREQYF
CDR3nt: TGCAGTGCTTACCCTAGCGGGAGCCCGCGCGAGCAGTACTTC
j_gene: TRBJ2-7
v_gene: TRBV20-1
d_gene: TRBD2
abundance: many

CDR3aa: CAAPRTGSSYEQYF
CDR3nt: TGTGCCGCACCACGGACAGGGAGCTCCTACGAGCAGTACTTC
j_gene: TRBJ2-7
v_gene: TRBV30
d_gene: TRBD1
abundance: many

CDR3aa: CASIDRGRAYEQYF
CDR3nt: TGTGCCAGCATCGACAGGGGTAGGGCCTACGAGCAGTACTTC
j_gene: TRBJ2-7
v_gene: TRBV6-1
d_gene: TRBD1
abundance: many

CDR3aa: CASSVGTNYEQYF
CDR3nt: TGTGCCAGCAGTGTGGGGACTAACTACGAGCAGTACTTC
j_gene: TRBJ2-7
v_gene: TRBV2
d_gene: TRBD2
abundance: many

CDR3aa: CASSPGTLGDEQYF
CDR3nt: TGTGCCAGCTCGCCCGGGACCCTTGGGGACGAGCAGTACTTC
j_gene: TRBJ2-7
v_gene: TRBV18
d_gene: NA
abundance: NA

CDR3aa: CASSLFLPRTGATGELFF
CDR3nt: TGTGCCAGCAGTTTATTCCTGCCACGGACAGGGGCGACCGGGGAGCTGTTTTTT
j_gene: TRBJ2-2
v_gene: TRBV28
d_gene: TRBD1
abundance: NA

CDR3aa: CASSAPGSLNEKLFF
CDR3nt: TGTGCCAGCAGTGCCCCAGGTTCCCTTAATGAAAAACTGTTTTTT
j_gene: TRBJ1-4
v_gene: TRBV12-3/TRBV12-4
d_gene: NA
abundance: NA

CDR3aa: CASSPRTGGLEYGYTF
CDR3nt: TGCGCCAGCAGCCCTCGGACAGGGGGTTTAGAGTATGGCTACACCTTC
j_gene: TRBJ1-2
v_gene: TRBV5-1
d_gene: TRBD1
abundance: many

CDR3aa: CASSSARDPVGGGDF
CDR3nt: TGTGCCAGCAGCTCAGCCCGGGACCCCGTCGGAGGGGGGGACTTC
j_gene: TRBJ2-7
v_gene: TRBV12-3/TRBV12-4
d_gene: NA
abundance: NA

CDR3aa: CASAPAGYESTEAFF
CDR3nt: TGCGCCAGCGCCCCTGCGGGATACGAGAGCACTGAAGCTTTCTTT
j_gene: TRBJ1-1
v_gene: TRBV4-1
d_gene: NA
abundance: few

CDR3aa: CATSGWQGNSYGYTF
CDR3nt: TGTGCCACCAGTGGATGGCAAGGGAATTCGTATGGCTACACCTTC
j_gene: TRBJ1-2
v_gene: TRBV24-1
d_gene: NA
abundance: NA

CDR3aa: CSAATGVSGQPQHF
CDR3nt: TGCAGTGCCGCAACAGGGGTTTCGGGACAGCCCCAGCATTTT
j_gene: TRBJ1-5
v_gene: TRBV20-1
d_gene: TRBD1
abundance: many

CDR3aa: CASSLVAKRLSYEQYF
CDR3nt: TGTGCCAGCAGTTTAGTTGCGAAACGCCTCTCCTACGAGCAGTACTTC
j_gene: TRBJ2-7
v_gene: TRBV28
d_gene: NA
abundance: many

CDR3aa: CASSLGTGGTDEQYF
CDR3nt: TGTGCCAGCAGTTTAGGGACAGGGGGTACGGACGAGCAGTACTTC
j_gene: TRBJ2-7
v_gene: TRBV12-3/TRBV12-4
d_gene: TRBD1
abundance: many

CDR3aa: CASRVRTNTGELFF
CDR3nt: TGTGCCAGCAGAGTCAGAACGAACACCGGGGAGCTGTTTTTT
j_gene: TRBJ2-2
v_gene: TRBV6-1
d_gene: NA
abundance: NA

CDR3aa: CSASPRSQNTEAFF
CDR3nt: TGCAGTGCTAGCCCCCGCTCACAGAACACTGAAGCTTTCTTT
j_gene: TRBJ1-1
v_gene: TRBV20-1
d_gene: NA
abundance: many

CDR3aa: CASSIWTASSYEQYF
CDR3nt: TGTGCCAGCAGCATCTGGACAGCTAGCTCCTACGAGCAGTACTTC
j_gene: TRBJ2-7
v_gene: TRBV7-2
d_gene: NA
abundance: many

CDR3aa: CASSPPMAYQETQYF
CDR3nt: TGTGCCAGCTCACCACCGATGGCTTACCAAGAGACCCAGTACTTC
j_gene: TRBJ2-5
v_gene: TRBV18
d_gene: NA
abundance: few

CDR3aa: CSAPQVSNQPQHF
CDR3nt: TGCAGTGCGCCACAGGTTAGCAATCAGCCCCAGCATTTT
j_gene: TRBJ1-5
v_gene: TRBV20-1
d_gene: NA
abundance: many

CDR3aa: CASSLALGGSTF
CDR3nt: TGTGCCAGCAGTTTAGCGCTGGGGGGTAGCACCTTC
j_gene: TRBJ1-2
v_gene: TRBV12-3/TRBV12-4
d_gene: NA
abundance: few

CDR3aa: CASSGRTSGGYEQYF
CDR3nt: TGTGCCAGCAGTGGCCGCACTAGCGGGGGATACGAGCAGTACTTC
j_gene: TRBJ2-7
v_gene: TRBV6-2/TRBV6-3
d_gene: TRBD2
abundance: few

CDR3aa: CAWTPELANYGYTF
CDR3nt: TGTGCCTGGACTCCGGAGTTAGCTAACTATGGCTACACCTTC
j_gene: TRBJ1-2
v_gene: TRBV30
d_gene: NA
abundance: many

CDR3aa: CAISDDRGSSYEQYF
CDR3nt: TGTGCCATCAGCGATGACAGGGGAAGCTCCTACGAGCAGTACTTC
j_gene: TRBJ2-7
v_gene: TRBV10-3
d_gene: TRBD1
abundance: NA

CDR3aa: CAWRRNRVGEQYF
CDR3nt: TGTGCCTGGAGAAGAAACAGGGTCGGCGAGCAGTACTTC
j_gene: TRBJ2-7
v_gene: TRBV30
d_gene: NA
abundance: NA

CDR3aa: CASSQQQGVTEAFF
CDR3nt: TGCGCCAGCAGCCAGCAACAGGGGGTCACTGAAGCTTTCTTT
j_gene: TRBJ1-1
v_gene: TRBV4-1
d_gene: TRBD1
abundance: few

CDR3aa: CASSLAGRGPLEQYF
CDR3nt: TGCGCCAGCAGCTTGGCGGGCAGGGGCCCTCTCGAGCAGTACTTC
j_gene: TRBJ2-7
v_gene: TRBV5-1
d_gene: NA
abundance: few

CDR3aa: CASSAREWDYGYTF
CDR3nt: TGTGCCAGCAGCGCCAGGGAGTGGGACTATGGCTACACCTTC
j_gene: TRBJ1-2
v_gene: TRBV7-9
d_gene: NA
abundance: many

CDR3aa: CASTDSERF
CDR3nt: TGTGCCAGCACCGACAGTGAACGGTTC
j_gene: TRBJ1-2
v_gene: TRBV5-8
d_gene: NA
abundance: many

CDR3aa: CASSGAEQYF
CDR3nt: TGTGCCAGCAGTGGGGCCGAGCAGTACTTC
j_gene: TRBJ2-7
v_gene: TRBV2
d_gene: NA
abundance: few

CDR3aa: CALDGHPDYGYTF
CDR3nt: TGTGCCTTGGACGGACACCCAGACTATGGCTACACCTTC
j_gene: TRBJ1-2
v_gene: TRBV30
d_gene: NA
abundance: few

CDR3aa: CASNIGGPQHF
CDR3nt: TGTGCCAGTAACATCGGGGGGCCCCAGCATTTT
j_gene: TRBJ1-5
v_gene: TRBV19
d_gene: NA
abundance: many

CDR3aa: CASSVTGKNTGELFF
CDR3nt: TGTGCCAGCAGCGTAACAGGGAAGAACACCGGGGAGCTGTTTTTT
j_gene: TRBJ2-2
v_gene: TRBV9
d_gene: NA
abundance: NA

CDR3aa: CASSLTGTAYLHGYTF
CDR3nt: TGTGCCAGCAGCCTCACAGGGACAGCCTATCTACATGGCTACACCTTC
j_gene: TRBJ1-2
v_gene: TRBV11-1
d_gene: TRBD1
abundance: many

CDR3aa: CSQQEAGASYEQYF
CDR3nt: TGCAGCCAACAGGAGGCAGGGGCCTCCTACGAGCAGTACTTC
j_gene: TRBJ2-7
v_gene: TRBV20-1
d_gene: NA
abundance: NA

CDR3aa: CASYTHQRGQPQHF
CDR3nt: TGTGCCAGCTATACACACCAGCGGGGACAGCCCCAGCATTTT
j_gene: TRBJ1-5
v_gene: TRBV6-1
d_gene: NA
abundance: many

CDR3aa: CASRSRLAGEETQYF
CDR3nt: TGTGCCAGCAGATCTAGACTAGCGGGAGAGGAGACCCAGTACTTC
j_gene: TRBJ2-5
v_gene: TRBV13
d_gene: TRBD2
abundance: few

CDR3aa: CASSARGSPLHF
CDR3nt: TGTGCCAGCAGTGCCAGGGGTTCACCCCTCCACTTT
j_gene: TRBJ1-6
v_gene: TRBV12-3/TRBV12-4
d_gene: NA
abundance: many

CDR3aa: CSARDWGRGSTEAFF
CDR3nt: TGCAGTGCTAGAGATTGGGGCAGGGGTTCGACTGAAGCTTTCTTT
j_gene: TRBJ1-1
v_gene: TRBV20-1
d_gene: NA
abundance: NA

CDR3aa: CASRRHEHLNTEAFF
CDR3nt: TGTGCCAGCAGGCGACATGAGCACTTGAACACTGAAGCTTTCTTT
j_gene: TRBJ1-1
v_gene: TRBV12-3/TRBV12-4
d_gene: NA
abundance: NA